The subject of this entry is one T cell receptor (beta chain). As yet, its antigen is unknown. The V gene lost 4 bases and the J gene lost 1 base, with 12 bases spanning the gap. CDR3 size: 15 residues. Germline CDR1 is SGHTA and CDR2 is FQGNSA. This entry is derived from a study of a mutant IDH1 vaccine in newly diagnosed glioma. Study in general: Patients received vaccination from 4-6 weeks after radiotherapy alone, or with temozolomide cycles. Standard pretreatment was either radiotherapy, temozolomide, or, for most, radiochemotherapy with temozolomide.

Study-wide results and limits: Of all patients, 85% to 95% showed vaccine-induced immune responses.

Time point in this sample: week 5, during vaccination. Every vaccine dose comprised 300 ug of mutant IDH1 20-mer peptide plus topical imiquimod. Clones were sequenced by immunoSEQ multiplex PCR, and TCRdb holds only the in-frame ones, with some missing. The sample holds 60,000 or so clones, under 90% seen once. Specimen: PBMCs, collected from a glioma patient whose treatment included an IDH1 peptide vaccine. The sequence derives from a woman aged 45-65 years with glioma. The V gene is TRBV7-2, the J gene TRBJ2-3; D not resolved. This CDR3 reads CASSWVSGGTDTQYF. DNA for the CDR3: TGTGCCAGCAGCTGGGTCTCAGGTGGCACAGATACGCAGTATTTT.